The clone carrying this TCR beta chain appeared many times. What it binds is not known. During its preparation, the TCRbeta library received unique molecular identifiers. A single record per CDR3 protein comes from TCRdb applying MiXCR to the PCR reads. The sample has about 200,000 distinct CDR3 sequences, approximately 8% seen once. These data are taken from a study of T-cell reconstitution after alpha-beta-depleted transplantation in children. General study results and limits: Diversity of TCRbeta at day 60 was high in some patients, arising from surviving recipient T cells and thymic progenitors. By about two months after transplant, alpha-beta T cells reportedly arose from several hundred graft clones that had expanded. When one year had passed after transplant, most T-cell counts and diversity came from newly produced T cells.

Between the trimmed V and J ends, which lost 6 bases and 5 bases, there was a span of 19 bases. CDR1 is SQVTM and CDR2 is ANQGSEA in the germline V gene. The CDR3 sequence is 14 residues long. The sample in question was PBMCs, mostly from graft donor cells, obtained 360 days after TCRalphabeta/CD19-depleted stem cell transplant. The origin of this receptor is a male patient aged 2-9 years who had a stem cell transplant for acute myeloid leukemia, so the T cells may come from the graft donor. The rearrangement links TRBV29-1 to TRBJ2-5; D uncertain. Here the CDR3 reads CSVLSPSTMETQYF. The DNA for the CDR3 is TGCAGCGTACTCAGCCCTTCTACTATGGAGACCCAGTACTTC.